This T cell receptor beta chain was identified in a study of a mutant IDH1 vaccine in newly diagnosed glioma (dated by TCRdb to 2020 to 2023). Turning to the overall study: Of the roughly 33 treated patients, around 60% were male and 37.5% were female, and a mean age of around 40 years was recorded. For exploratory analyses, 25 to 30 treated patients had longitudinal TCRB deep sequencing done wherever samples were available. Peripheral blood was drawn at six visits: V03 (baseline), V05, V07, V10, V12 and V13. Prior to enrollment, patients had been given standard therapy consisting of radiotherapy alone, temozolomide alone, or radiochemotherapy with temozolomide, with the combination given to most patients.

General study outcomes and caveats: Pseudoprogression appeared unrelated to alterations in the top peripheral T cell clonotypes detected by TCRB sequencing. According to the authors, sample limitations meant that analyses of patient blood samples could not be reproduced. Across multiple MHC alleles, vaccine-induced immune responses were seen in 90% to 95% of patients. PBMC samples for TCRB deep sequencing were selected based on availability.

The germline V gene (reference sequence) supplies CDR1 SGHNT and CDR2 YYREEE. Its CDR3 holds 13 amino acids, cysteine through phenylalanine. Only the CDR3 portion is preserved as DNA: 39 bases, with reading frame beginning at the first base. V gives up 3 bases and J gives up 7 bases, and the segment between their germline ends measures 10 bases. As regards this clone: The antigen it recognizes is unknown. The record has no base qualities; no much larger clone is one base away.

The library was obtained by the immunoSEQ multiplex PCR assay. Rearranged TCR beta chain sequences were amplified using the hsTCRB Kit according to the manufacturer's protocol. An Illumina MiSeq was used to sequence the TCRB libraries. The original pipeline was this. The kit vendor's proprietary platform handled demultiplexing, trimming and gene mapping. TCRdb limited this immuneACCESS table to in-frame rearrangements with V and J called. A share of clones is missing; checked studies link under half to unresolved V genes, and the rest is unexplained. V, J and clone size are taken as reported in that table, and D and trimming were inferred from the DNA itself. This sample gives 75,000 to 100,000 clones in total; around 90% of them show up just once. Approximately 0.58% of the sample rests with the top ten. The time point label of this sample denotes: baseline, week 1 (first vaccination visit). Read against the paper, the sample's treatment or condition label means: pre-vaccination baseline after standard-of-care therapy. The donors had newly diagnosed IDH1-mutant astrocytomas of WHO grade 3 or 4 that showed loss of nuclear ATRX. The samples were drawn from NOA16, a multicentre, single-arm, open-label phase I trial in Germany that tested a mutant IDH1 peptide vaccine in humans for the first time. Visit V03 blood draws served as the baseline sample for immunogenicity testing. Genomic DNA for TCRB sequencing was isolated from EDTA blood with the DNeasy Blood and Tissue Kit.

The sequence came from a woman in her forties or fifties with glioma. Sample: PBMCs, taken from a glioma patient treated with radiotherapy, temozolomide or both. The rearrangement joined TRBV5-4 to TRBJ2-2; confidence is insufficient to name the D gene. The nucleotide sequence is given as TGTGCCAGCAGCTCTCACAGTGGCGGGGAGCTGTTTTTT. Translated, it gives CASSSHSGGELFF.